The T cell receptor beta chain described here comes from a study of cytomegalovirus exposure and HLA in healthy donors. Study-level information: The 120 validation repertoires matched the approximately 700 first-cohort repertoires in platform, a later analysis reported.

V was cut by 4 bases and J by 8 bases, with 11 bases left in between. Germline-derived CDR1 and CDR2 are SNHLY and FYNNEI. The CDR3 loop spans 13 amino acids. TCRdb's table, derived via immunoSEQ multiplex PCR, lists solely in-frame clones and lacks some. The profile covers hundreds of thousands of clones, with roughly 87% appearing a single time and 2% taken by the ten largest. The chain is built from TRBV2 and TRBJ1-4, with a weak D call TRBD1 (5 bases). The receptor was isolated from a woman aged 18-29 years in good health and CMV-seropositive. Material: PBMCs. The CDR3 reads CASSGGAGEKLFF. The CDR3, as DNA: TGTGCCAGCAGTGGTGGGGCAGGGGAAAAACTGTTTTTT.